Below, 31 T cell receptor beta chains from the same sample are listed, as sequenced in a study of blood T cells in healthy people across ages. Then a second PCR, running roughly 7 to 11 cycles, was carried out with a sample-barcoded 5' primer and a J-beta primer mix. In TCRdb, the 5' RACE reads were re-called with MiXCR into one record per CDR3 protein. Here the sample spans more than 600,000 distinct CDR3 sequences, roughly 25% being singletons. These data were likewise used in another study, on T cells of mothers and their children.

The sample taken for sequencing was blood. The receptors shown here come from a boy younger than 18 in good health.

The chain combines TRBV20-1 with TRBJ2-5; 9 bases fit TRBD1. V trimming: 3 bases; J trimming: 5 bases; junction bases outside the gene matches: 16. Germline V lookup: CDR1 DFQATT, CDR2 SNEGSKA (reference sequence). CDR3 length: 17 residues. The DNA of the CDR3 is TGCAGTGCTAGTGGGCCGGTCCCGGGACAGGGAGGGGAGACCCAGTACTTC. Protein: CSASGPVPGQGGETQYF.

The chain links TRBV6-1 to TRBJ1-5; no clear D. V was clipped by 3 bases and J by 6 bases, with 9 bases between them. The CDR3 runs 13 residues. Germline CDR1 reads MNHNS; CDR2 reads SASEGT. This CDR3 reads CASSERRGQPQHF. Here the CDR3 DNA reads TGTGCCAGCAGTGAGCGAAGAGGTCAGCCCCAGCATTTT.

This rearrangement joins TRBV11-2 to TRBJ1-3; no clear D. V was pared by 1 base and J by 0 bases, with 7 bases between. Germline V gives CDR1 SGHAT, CDR2 FQNNGV. This CDR3 has 15 amino acids. CDR3 residues: CASSLVQNSGNTIYF. The CDR3 nucleotides read TGTGCCAGCAGCTTAGTACAGAACTCTGGAAACACCATATATTTT.

The V and J genes are TRBV27 and TRBJ2-5, with D perhaps TRBD1 or TRBD2 (7 bases each). The better agreement between TRBJ2-7 and the DNA end casts doubt on the J call. Germline CDR1 and CDR2: MNHEY and SMNVEV (reference sequence). The CDR3 spans 14 residues. CDR3 sequence (DNA): TGTGCCAGCAGTTCCAGGGGGGGTCATGACGAGCAGTACTTC. Protein product: CASSSRGGHDEQYF.

The chain uses TRBV12-3 or TRBV12-4 and TRBJ2-2; 11 positions match TRBD2. After removal of 3 bases from V and 0 bases from J, the junction contained 6 bases not matched to a gene. The CDR3 contains 18 residues. The DNA of the CDR3 is TGTGCCAGCAGTTTGTTTAGACTAGCGGGGCCGAACACCGGGGAGCTGTTTTTT. This gives the protein CASSLFRLAGPNTGELFF.

This chain connects TRBV19 to TRBJ1-2, with 10 positions matching TRBD1. This CDR3 is built from 15 residues. Germline assignment: CDR1 LNHDA and CDR2 SQIVND (reference sequence). V lost 10 bases and J lost 4; bases outside the gene matches: 12. In nucleotides, the CDR3 is TGTGCCACCGAAACTGGGACAGGGGTTGGCTATGGCTACACCTTC. The encoded protein is CATETGTGVGYGYTF.

This chain connects TRBV12-3 or TRBV12-4 to TRBJ1-2, with 9 bases fitting TRBD1. Losses at the gene ends were 7 bases for V and 4 bases for J; bases not matched to a gene: 19. This CDR3 has 18 residues. This CDR3 reads CASTYNDGDRETFYGYTF. The CDR3 nucleotides read TGTGCCAGCACCTACAACGATGGGGACAGGGAAACTTTCTATGGCTACACCTTC.

Only a few counts were recorded for this clonotype. This chain joins TRBV28 and TRBJ2-5; possible D gene TRBD1, 5 bases. The germline V gene encodes CDR1 MDHEN and CDR2 SYDVKM. The CDR3 has 14 residues. Trimming shortened V by 3 bases and J by 2 bases, and 10 bases separated the two germline ends. This CDR3 reads CASSFAGKQETQYF. DNA for the CDR3: TGTGCCAGCAGTTTCGCAGGGAAACAAGAGACCCAGTACTTC.

This clonotype occurred a few times. The V gene is TRBV4-1, the J gene TRBJ2-2; a possible D gene is TRBD2 (6 bases). CDR3 length: 15 amino acids. Looked up from germline, CDR1 is MGHRA and CDR2 is YSYEKL. Trimming left V 0 bases short and J 4 bases short, with 9 bases between. The CDR3 DNA is TGCGCCAGCAGCCAAGAGGGGAGGAGCACCGGGGAGCTGTTTTTT. Translating gives CASSQEGRSTGELFF.

This clonotype has just one count. The J gene is TRBJ2-7, the V gene TRBV7-9, with D possibly TRBD2 on 5 matching bases. This CDR3 region has 14 residues. CDR1 and CDR2 from the germline V gene are SEHNR and FQNEAQ (reference sequence). The ends were cut back, 1 base at V and 6 bases at J, with 13 bases in the middle. As DNA, the CDR3 is TGTGCCAGCAGCTTAGGCCTAGGCCGGGGCGAGCAGTACTTC. Protein sequence: CASSLGLGRGEQYF.

This rearrangement joins TRBV7-2 to TRBJ2-5; D unresolved. The DNA end is a closer match to TRBJ2-1, so the J assignment may be wrong. Germline V CDR1 and CDR2: SGHTA, FQGNSA. The CDR3 spans 13 residues. For the CDR3, the DNA is TGTGCCAGCCAAAACTATAAGTCTAATGAGCAGTTCTTC. This sequence encodes CASQNYKSNEQFF.

The chain links TRBV13 to TRBJ2-4; D not resolved. Trimming pared 5 bases from V and 2 bases from J, leaving 13 bases between. The germline V gene encodes CDR1 PRHDT and CDR2 FYEKMQ (reference sequence). The CDR3 contains 15 residues. The CDR3 DNA follows: TGTGCCAGCAGCCCAGTGAGGCAGTCCAAAAACATTCAGTACTTC. Its protein is CASSPVRQSKNIQYF.

This chain connects TRBV6-1 to TRBJ2-2; 11 bases match TRBD1. Looked up from germline, CDR1 is MNHNS and CDR2 is SASEGT. The CDR3 loop spans 16 amino acids. The V gene end was trimmed by 7 bases and the J gene end by 3 bases; junction bases not matched to a gene: 7. CDR3 in amino acids: CASNPPGQGDTGELFF. The CDR3, as DNA: TGTGCCAGCAACCCCCCGGGACAGGGGGACACCGGGGAGCTGTTTTTT.

The genes are TRBV14 and TRBJ1-2; no clear D gene. This CDR3 contains 14 residues. Trimming left V 2 bases short and J 4 bases short, with 11 bases between. Germline V lookup: CDR1 SGHDN, CDR2 FVKESK. Written as DNA, the CDR3 is TGTGCCAGCAGCCAAACGGGTGTCGGCTATGGCTACACCTTC. Protein sequence: CASSQTGVGYGYTF. Full variable domain (missing parts from reference TRBV14 and TRBJ1-2): EAGVTQFPSHSVIEKGQTVTLRCDPISGHDNLYWYRRVMGKEIKFLLHFVKESKQDESGMPNNRFLAERTGGTYSTLKVQPAELEDSGVYFCASSQTGVGYGYTFGSGTRLTVV.

The chain is built from TRBV7-3 and TRBJ2-5; a possible D gene is TRBD1 (6 bases). The CDR3 runs 15 residues. The germline V and J ends were trimmed by 5 bases and 5 bases, with 18 bases remaining between them. Germline V gene sequence: CDR1 SGHTA, CDR2 FQGTGA. The CDR3 DNA sequence: TGTGCCAGCAGCCTATCCTCGACAGGCGTGGAGACCCAGTACTTC. Protein product: CASSLSSTGVETQYF.

This chain uses TRBV29-1 with TRBJ2-4; D gene unclear. Looked up from germline, CDR1 is SQVTM and CDR2 is ANQGSEA. This CDR3 spans 13 amino acids. Trimming took 0 bases from V and 7 from J, leaving 10 bases between them. CDR3 nucleotide sequence: TGCAGCGTTGAAGATCCCCGTAAGAACATTCAGTACTTC. It specifies CSVEDPRKNIQYF.

The chain uses TRBV18 and TRBJ2-4; unclear D gene. Germline lookup yields CDR1 KGHSH and CDR2 LQKENI. The CDR3 runs to 15 residues. Trimming left V 4 bases short and J 7 bases short, with 17 bases between. The CDR3 DNA sequence: TGTGCCAGCTCACTTGCACGCCAACCGGTCAACATTCAGTACTTC. This encodes CASSLARQPVNIQYF.

The genes are TRBV4-2 and TRBJ2-5; TRBD2 aligns across 12 bases. The J call may be wrong; the DNA end is better matched by TRBJ2-1. Germline loops: CDR1 LGHNA, CDR2 YNFKEQ. CDR3 length: 17 amino acids. The CDR3 DNA reads TGTGCCAGCAGCCAAGAGTCACTAGCGGGGGGCTACAATGAGCAGTTCTTC. This translates into CASSQESLAGGYNEQFF.

The chain employs TRBV15 and TRBJ1-5, with D perhaps matching TRBD1 (5 bases). The germline V gene has CDR1 LNHNV and CDR2 YYDKDF (reference sequence). This CDR3 is built from 15 residues. V shed 3 bases and J shed 6 bases, with 15 bases lying between them. The chain's CDR3 is CATSRGGGPGQPQHF. The CDR3 DNA follows: TGTGCCACCAGCAGGGGGGGAGGGCCGGGTCAGCCCCAGCATTTT.

The gene calls are TRBV29-1 and TRBJ2-3; D is undetermined. The CDR3 loop spans 14 amino acids. From germline, CDR1 is SQVTM and CDR2 ANQGSEA. V lost 4 bases to trimming and J lost 2 bases, with 13 bases between them. CDR3 coding DNA: TGCAGCGTTGGTCTCCGACTTATCACAGATACGCAGTATTTT. Its translation is CSVGLRLITDTQYF.

The chain is built from TRBV15 and TRBJ1-5; 9 nucleotides agree with TRBD1. The CDR3 is 15 residues long. Trimming at V came to 0 bases and at J to 7 bases, leaving 4 bases not matched to a gene. The V gene's germline CDR1 is LNHNV and CDR2 YYDKDF (reference sequence). CDR3 sequence: CATSREQGAGQPQHF. CDR3 in DNA: TGTGCCACCAGCAGAGAACAGGGGGCCGGGCAGCCCCAGCATTTT.

This clonotype was counted many times. The rearrangement uses TRBV4-3 and TRBJ2-3, with TRBD2 identical over 9 bases. V shed 0 bases and J 4 bases; nucleotides not matched to a gene: 5. Germline loops: CDR1 LGHNA, CDR2 YSLEER. The CDR3 sequence is 16 residues long. Here the CDR3 DNA reads TGCGCCAGCAGCCAAGACTGGGGCGGGGGGGCAGATACGCAGTATTTT. Protein product: CASSQDWGGGADTQYF.

J is TRBJ2-6 and V is TRBV7-2, with no clear D. From germline, CDR1 is SGHTA and CDR2 FQGNSA. V was trimmed by 5 bases and J by 0 bases, leaving 8 bases between them. The CDR3 totals 15 residues. The CDR3 here is CASSPPNSGANVLTF. The CDR3 region has the DNA TGTGCCAGCAGCCCACCGAACTCTGGGGCCAACGTCCTGACTTTC.

This clonotype was detected a few times. The chain recombines TRBV27 with TRBJ2-5; D might be TRBD2 (5 bases). The ends were cut back, 5 bases at V and 3 bases at J, with 28 bases in the middle. The CDR3 is made up of 19 amino acids. Germline CDR1 is MNHEY and CDR2 is SMNVEV (reference sequence). Written as DNA, the CDR3 is TGTGCCAGCAGTCCATCTCTGGGAGAATGGTACGTCGGGGAAGAGACCCAGTACTTC. It is translated as CASSPSLGEWYVGEETQYF.

This chain links TRBV5-1 with TRBJ2-4; TRBD2 aligns across 8 bases. J lost 6 bases, V lost 4 bases, and 9 bases had no gene match. The germline V gene has CDR1 SGHRS and CDR2 YFSETQ. The CDR3 is 15 residues long. The CDR3 coding sequence is TGCGCCAGCAGCCGCGGGGGGCCCGAAGCAAACATTCAGTACTTC. Amino acid sequence: CASSRGGPEANIQYF.

The sample holds a few counts of this clonotype. V and J are TRBV28 and TRBJ2-5; D might be TRBD1 or TRBD2, each matching 5 bases. Germline CDR1 MDHEN, CDR2 SYDVKM. The CDR3 covers 15 residues. V lost 5 bases and J 5 bases, leaving 18 bases between the germline ends. The CDR3 bases are TGTGCCAGCAGTCCAACCGGGGCTTCCGGGGAGACCCAGTACTTC. Translating it yields CASSPTGASGETQYF.

The genes are TRBV9 and TRBJ2-1; D is possibly TRBD1 (6 bases). The CDR3 totals 16 residues. Germline V gene lookup returns CDR1 SGDLS and CDR2 YYNGEE. Trimming cost V 0 bases and J 6 bases, with 16 bases left between them. CDR3 bases: TGTGCCAGCAGCGTAGGTGGGGCAGGGGTTACCAATGAGCAGTTCTTC. Its translation is CASSVGGAGVTNEQFF.

Turning to this clonotype: Relative to the germline gene, one junction end is altered; a read error may explain this. The V and J genes are TRBV7-2 and TRBJ2-7; weak D call: TRBD2 (5 bases). Germline-derived CDR1 and CDR2 are SGHTA and FQGNSA. CDR3 length: 13 amino acids. CDR3 coding DNA: TGCGCCAGCAGCTCCCTAGCCTTCTACGAGCAGTACTTC. Residues: CASSSLAFYEQYF.

This chain connects TRBV28 to TRBJ2-3; TRBD1 or TRBD2 may be the D gene (5 bases each). The CDR3 has 16 amino acids. Germline V gene sequence: CDR1 MDHEN, CDR2 SYDVKM. With 6 bases removed from V and 3 bases from J, the gap between germline ends came to 19 bases. Written as DNA, the CDR3 is TGTGCCAGCAGCTTCAAACGGGGCACGGGGACAGATACGCAGTATTTT. Its translation: CASSFKRGTGTDTQYF.

For the CDR3, the DNA is TGTGCCATCAGCGCGGTTCCTAGCGGGGGTAAAGAGACCCAGTACTTC. This codes for CAISAVPSGGKETQYF. The J gene is TRBJ2-5, the V gene TRBV10-3; TRBD2 aligns across 10 bases. This CDR3 has 16 amino acids. In germline, CDR1 is ENHRY, CDR2 SYGVKD. The V gene end was trimmed by 6 bases and the J gene end by 3 bases; junction bases not matched to a gene: 10.

This clonotype was seen more than once but under ten times. The chain employs TRBV6-5 and TRBJ2-1; possible D gene TRBD2, 5 bases. The CDR3 has 13 residues. The V gene lost 0 bases and the J gene lost 12 bases, with 12 bases spanning the gap. Germline lookup yields CDR1 MNHEY and CDR2 SVGAGI. The chain's CDR3 is CASSYSKDRGQFF. CDR3 DNA sequence: TGTGCCAGCAGTTACTCGAAGGATCGGGGGCAGTTCTTC.